This T cell receptor beta chain was profiled in a study of CD4 T cells in relation to SARS-CoV-2 and coronaviruses. The repertoire was sequenced with immunoSEQ multiplex PCR; TCRdb's copy has only in-frame clones and lacks some. The top ten clones hold 1.2% of a sample with fewer than 45,000 clones, about 80% of them seen once. The CDR3 has 24 amino acids. CDR1 is SGDLS, CDR2 YYNGEE, per germline. The V and J ends lost 4 bases and 1 base, in that order; junction bases with no gene match: 28. Points on this clone: Its antigen is as yet unknown.

Specimen: naive CD4+ T cells from PBMCs, cultured in vitro. Subset: naive CD4+ T cells isolated by negative enrichment. This receptor was obtained from an adult with COVID-19. V gene TRBV9 combines with J gene TRBJ2-2; 10 positions match TRBD1. CDR3 in DNA: TGTGCCAGCAGCTCTCCGACAGGGGGCCGGTTAGGCGCGGGCCACCCGGGGAACACCGGGGAGCTGTTTTTT. Translated: CASSSPTGGRLGAGHPGNTGELFF.